This is a list of T cell receptor beta chains from one sample in a study of blood T cell repertoires in COVID-19. The protocol was immunoSEQ multiplex PCR, while the TCRdb copy is restricted to in-frame clones and leaves out a portion. The table records about 330,000 clones, approximately 90% of them present only once. Sequencing was done on a sample of PBMCs or T cells enriched from blood (not recorded which). The receptors here all came from a woman aged 25 to 39 who had recovered from COVID-19. CDR3s include the opening cysteine and the closing phenylalanine or tryptophan. The D gene is left open where the match is weak. Expanded clones are given a class, and other clones once, few, many or no size at all.

d_call: NA
j_call: TRBJ1-3
clone_size: NA
v_call: TRBV29-1
cdr3_nt: TGCAGCGTTGATGCGGGCTCCCGGGACACCATATATTTT
cdr3_aa: CSVDAGSRDTIYF

d_call: NA
j_call: TRBJ1-2
clone_size: NA
v_call: TRBV5-4
cdr3_nt: TGTGCCAGCAGCTTGGGGGGGGTCAATCCTAACTATGGCTACACCTTC
cdr3_aa: CASSLGGVNPNYGYTF

d_call: TRBD1
j_call: TRBJ2-1
clone_size: NA
v_call: TRBV7-8
cdr3_nt: TGTGCCAGCAGCCAAACTGGGGGGGGACAGGGGTTGGATGAGCAGTTCTTC
cdr3_aa: CASSQTGGGQGLDEQFF

d_call: NA
j_call: TRBJ1-1
clone_size: NA
v_call: TRBV7-2
cdr3_nt: TGTGCCAGCAGCCTTTTAGGGGTTGTAACTGAAGCTTTCTTT
cdr3_aa: CASSLLGVVTEAFF

d_call: TRBD1
j_call: TRBJ2-2
clone_size: NA
v_call: TRBV7-9
cdr3_nt: TGTGCCAGCAGCTTAACCCGGGACAGGGAAAGGGAGCTGTTTTTT
cdr3_aa: CASSLTRDRERELFF

d_call: TRBD1
j_call: TRBJ1-1
clone_size: NA
v_call: TRBV11-2
cdr3_nt: TGTGCCAGCAGCTTAGGGGGGACAGGGAACACTGAAGCTTTCTTT
cdr3_aa: CASSLGGTGNTEAFF

d_call: TRBD1
j_call: TRBJ2-7
clone_size: NA
v_call: TRBV6-5
cdr3_nt: TGTGCCAGCAGTTACGCCACCTGGACAGGGGACTACGAGCAGTACTTC
cdr3_aa: CASSYATWTGDYEQYF

d_call: NA
j_call: TRBJ2-1
clone_size: many
v_call: TRBV4-3
cdr3_nt: TGCGCCAGCAGCCCCCGGGTCCCGGGGAGGCCTGAGCAGTTCTTC
cdr3_aa: CASSPRVPGRPEQFF

d_call: TRBD1
j_call: TRBJ1-6
clone_size: NA
v_call: TRBV19
cdr3_nt: TGTGCCAGTAGATGGACAGGGGGAAATTCACCCCTCCACTTT
cdr3_aa: CASRWTGGNSPLHF

d_call: NA
j_call: TRBJ1-1
clone_size: NA
v_call: TRBV7-2
cdr3_nt: TGTGCCAGCAGCTTTTCCACTCTGAACACTGAAGCTTTCTTT
cdr3_aa: CASSFSTLNTEAFF

d_call: NA
j_call: TRBJ2-7
clone_size: NA
v_call: TRBV5-1
cdr3_nt: TGCGCCAGCAGCCAGGGGACCGACCACTACGAGCAGTACTTC
cdr3_aa: CASSQGTDHYEQYF

d_call: TRBD1
j_call: TRBJ1-6
clone_size: NA
v_call: TRBV3-1/TRBV3-2
cdr3_nt: TGTGCCAGCAGCCCCTCGCAGGGGGTCTATAATTCACCCCTCCACTTT
cdr3_aa: CASSPSQGVYNSPLHF

d_call: TRBD1
j_call: TRBJ1-2
clone_size: once
v_call: TRBV5-1
cdr3_nt: TGCGCCAGCGCCCCGGGGACAGGGAGATATGGCTACACCTTC
cdr3_aa: CASAPGTGRYGYTF

d_call: NA
j_call: TRBJ1-1
clone_size: NA
v_call: TRBV12-3/TRBV12-4
cdr3_nt: TGTGCCAGCACCTATTCGGCTGAAGCTTTCTTT
cdr3_aa: CASTYSAEAFF

d_call: NA
j_call: TRBJ2-6
clone_size: NA
v_call: TRBV5-5
cdr3_nt: TGTGCCAGCAGCCCCAGGACAGCGGTAGACTCTGGGGCCAACGTCCTGACTTTC
cdr3_aa: CASSPRTAVDSGANVLTF

d_call: NA
j_call: TRBJ1-2
clone_size: few
v_call: TRBV18
cdr3_nt: TGTGCCAGCTCACCAGGACAGAACTATGGCTACACCTTC
cdr3_aa: CASSPGQNYGYTF

d_call: TRBD2
j_call: TRBJ2-3
clone_size: once
v_call: TRBV9
cdr3_nt: TGTGCCAGCAGCTCCCGCCCCCTCCTTGCGGGGGGAACCACAGATACGCAGTATTTT
cdr3_aa: CASSSRPLLAGGTTDTQYF

d_call: TRBD1
j_call: TRBJ1-1
clone_size: NA
v_call: TRBV18
cdr3_nt: TGTGCCAGCTCACTTTGGGGCCGGGACAGGGTGAACACTGAAGCTTTCTTT
cdr3_aa: CASSLWGRDRVNTEAFF

d_call: NA
j_call: TRBJ2-2
clone_size: NA
v_call: TRBV9
cdr3_nt: TGTGCCAGCACCCTTGGGGGGAGCGCCGGGGAGCTGTTTTTT
cdr3_aa: CASTLGGSAGELFF